Below, 32 T cell receptor beta chains from the same sample are listed, as sequenced in a study of regulatory T cells in long-lasting Graves disease. Arm-PCR with iRepertoire HTBI primers amplified the CDR3 regions for these TCR beta libraries. Each CDR3 protein gets one entry after TCRdb re-called the multiplex PCR reads with MiXCR. Among some 600,000 distinct CDR3 sequences listed, about 16% were seen once. Time point reported: newly diagnosed GD, antithyroid drugs for less than 3 months. RNA extracted from PBMCs served as the sequencing template. These sequences were also reported in another study, on T cells in Graves' hyperthyroidism and ophthalmopathy.

The material sequenced was peripheral blood mononuclear cells (PBMCs), taken at new diagnosis, from a patient treated with antithyroid drugs. Receptor source: a man in his late teens or twenties with Graves disease.

This clonotype appeared a few times. The chain is built from TRBV25-1 and TRBJ2-1; D is undetermined. This CDR3 contains 15 residues. With 2 bases removed from V and 5 bases from J, the gap between germline ends came to 13 bases. CDR1 and CDR2 (germline): MGHDK, SYGVNS. The CDR3 DNA is TGTGCCAGCAGTGAAGCCGGGTCTACACACAATGAGCAGTTCTTC. It is translated as CASSEAGSTHNEQFF. The full variable domain, rest sourced from reference TRBV25-1 and TRBJ2-1, is EADIYQTPRYLVIGTGKKITLECSQTMGHDKMYWYQQDPGMELHLIHYSYGVNSTEKGDLSSESTVSRIRTEHFPLTLESARPSHTSQYLCASSEAGSTHNEQFFGPGTRLTVL.

This clonotype was found many times. The gene calls are TRBV11-2 and TRBJ2-3; no clear D. Looked up from germline, CDR1 is SGHAT and CDR2 is FQNNGV. The ends were cut back, 5 bases at V and 2 bases at J, with 8 bases in the middle. This CDR3 contains 13 residues. The chain's CDR3 is CASSPTNTDTQYF. CDR3 nucleotides: TGTGCCAGCAGCCCAACAAACACAGATACGCAGTATTTT.

This clonotype came up many times. The genes are TRBV24-1 and TRBJ2-1; possibly TRBD1 for D (5 bases). There are 13 residues in the CDR3. Trimming cost V 6 bases and J 4 bases, with 9 bases left between them. CDR1 KGHDR and CDR2 SFDVKD come from the germline V gene. The CDR3 DNA follows: TGTGCCACCAGTTGGGGCCTATACAATGAGCAGTTCTTC. Translation gives CATSWGLYNEQFF.

This clonotype was recorded many times. The chain carries TRBV12-3 or TRBV12-4 and TRBJ2-1; TRBD2 is a possible D gene (5 bases). Trimming took off 3 bases at V and 7 bases at J, with 10 bases between the two ends. This CDR3 spans 13 amino acids. CDR3 nucleotides: TGTGCCAGCAGTTTTAGCGTACCGAATGAGCAGTTCTTC. It specifies CASSFSVPNEQFF.

This chain links TRBV29-1 with TRBJ2-5; D remains ambiguous. Germline V gives CDR1 SQVTM, CDR2 ANQGSEA. The V end was cut by 4 bases, the J end by 1 base, with 16 bases between. This CDR3 is 15 amino acids long. The CDR3 DNA follows: TGCAGCGTTGCGAAAGTGGCCGGACCCCAAGAGACCCAGTACTTC. It encodes CSVAKVAGPQETQYF.

CDR3 DNA sequence: TGTGCCAGCAGCGGAAGGGAGGGGGCCTACGAGCAGTACTTC. It yields the protein CASSGREGAYEQYF. The chain recombines TRBV7-9 with TRBJ2-7; TRBD2 is a possible D gene (7 bases). The CDR3 is 14 amino acids. Trimming pared 5 bases from V and 2 bases from J, leaving 13 bases between. From germline, CDR1 is SEHNR and CDR2 FQNEAQ (reference sequence).

The chain recombines TRBV30 with TRBJ2-6; no firm D call. The ends were cut back, 2 bases at V and 0 bases at J, with 5 bases in the middle. This CDR3 has 14 residues. CDR1 is GTSNPN, CDR2 SVGIG, per germline (reference sequence). The CDR3 nucleotides are TGTGCCTGGAGTTGGGGCTCTGGGGCCAACGTCCTGACTTTC. Amino acids: CAWSWGSGANVLTF.

Of note for this clonotype: This sequence may be a read error, since a much larger clone differs from it by one base. The CDR3 sequence: CASSYGPTDTQYF. In DNA, the CDR3 is TGTGCCAGCAGTTACGGGCCCACAGATACGCAGTATTTT. The chain uses TRBV6-2 or TRBV6-3 and TRBJ2-3; no firm D call. Trimming left V 2 bases short and J 2 bases short, with 5 bases between. CDR1 MNHEY and CDR2 SVGEGT come from the germline V gene. The CDR3 is made up of 13 amino acids.

This clonotype was seen at least ten times. V and J are TRBV27 and TRBJ2-7; D may be TRBD2 (5 bases). CDR3 length equals 15 residues. Germline V gene lookup returns CDR1 MNHEY and CDR2 SMNVEV (reference sequence). With 2 bases removed from V and 1 base from J, the gap between germline ends came to 12 bases. CDR3 DNA: TGTGCCAGCAGTTTAACGGGGAGAGCTTCCTACGAGCAGTACTTC. It codes for CASSLTGRASYEQYF.

Notes on this clonotype: A read error may explain this, as a much larger clone is one base away. V and J are TRBV12-3 or TRBV12-4 and TRBJ2-1, with D possibly being TRBD2 (6 bases). The better agreement between TRBJ2-5 and the DNA end casts doubt on the J call. This CDR3 is built from 15 residues. The CDR3 bases are TGTGCCAGCAGTTTTTTCGCTAGCGCACAAGGGACCCAGTACTTC. Translating gives CASSFFASAQGTQYF.

The chain carries TRBV5-1 and TRBJ2-3; a possible D gene is TRBD2 (5 bases). Germline V gene sequence: CDR1 SGHRS, CDR2 YFSETQ. This CDR3 is built from 15 residues. Trimming took 2 bases from V and 5 from J, leaving 15 bases between them. The CDR3 nucleotides read TGCGCCAGCAGCTTCCCGAGTGGGAGAGGAGATACGCAGTATTTT. Its protein is CASSFPSGRGDTQYF.

This clonotype was observed a few times. J is TRBJ2-7 and V is TRBV20-1; 7 bases are a match to TRBD2. The V gene end was trimmed by 3 bases and the J gene end by 6 bases; junction bases not matched to a gene: 8. Looked up from germline, CDR1 is DFQATT and CDR2 is SNEGSKA (reference sequence). The length of the CDR3 is 13 residues. The CDR3 sequence is CSASGVGGFEQYF. CDR3 DNA: TGCAGTGCTAGCGGGGTGGGGGGGTTCGAGCAGTACTTC.

In this sample, this clonotype turned up a few times. The chain uses TRBV7-9 and TRBJ2-7; 7 bases agree with TRBD1. J lost 4 bases, V lost 3 bases, and 9 bases had no gene match. This CDR3 has 15 amino acids. Per germline, CDR1 SEHNR and CDR2 FQNEAQ (reference sequence). The CDR3 sequence is CASSFTGYRGYEQYF. DNA of the CDR3: TGTGCCAGCAGCTTCACTGGGTACAGGGGTTACGAGCAGTACTTC.

This clonotype appeared a few times. V and J are TRBV12-3 or TRBV12-4 and TRBJ2-7, with 7 nucleotides matching TRBD1. The CDR3 is made up of 15 amino acids. The V and J ends lost 5 bases and 5 bases, in that order; junction bases with no gene match: 12. In DNA form, the CDR3 reads TGTGCCAGCAGTGGACGGAGGACAGGCCCCCACGAGCAGTACTTC. Translation: CASSGRRTGPHEQYF.

This clonotype was detected a few times. The rearrangement joins TRBV18 to TRBJ1-1, with 8 positions matching TRBD1. Germline CDR1 reads KGHSH; CDR2 reads LQKENI. The CDR3 runs to 15 residues. V dropped 3 bases and J dropped 0; count of bases not matched to a gene: 3. The CDR3: CASSPQTGVNTEAFF. Here the CDR3 DNA reads TGTGCCAGCTCACCTCAGACAGGGGTGAACACTGAAGCTTTCTTT.

The chain joins TRBV18 to TRBJ1-1; D is unresolved. V lost 1 base and J lost 1, with 19 bases in between. The CDR3 length is 18 residues. CDR1 and CDR2 from the germline V gene are KGHSH and LQKENI. The CDR3 sequence: CASSPLLPGPLRNTEAFF. The CDR3 bases are TGTGCCAGCTCACCACTCCTGCCAGGCCCGTTAAGGAACACTGAAGCTTTCTTT.

The J gene is TRBJ2-5, the V gene TRBV20-1; D gene ambiguous. V was clipped by 7 bases and J by 5 bases, with 11 bases between them. Per the germline V gene, CDR1 is DFQATT and CDR2 is SNEGSKA (reference sequence). This CDR3 comprises 11 residues. The CDR3 reads CSGQQWETQYF. The CDR3 nucleotides are TGCAGTGGACAACAATGGGAGACCCAGTACTTC.

The sample holds a few counts of this clonotype. This chain joins TRBV19 and TRBJ1-3; D remains ambiguous. CDR1 is LNHDA, CDR2 SQIVND, per germline (reference sequence). Trimming took off 0 bases at V and 3 bases at J, with 6 bases between the two ends. This CDR3 contains 14 residues. In nucleotides, the CDR3 is TGTGCCAGTAGTATAGAAGGATTTGGAAACACCATATATTTT. It codes for CASSIEGFGNTIYF.

The J gene is TRBJ1-5, the V gene TRBV9; D remains ambiguous. This CDR3 region has 14 residues. Deletions cut 4 bases from V and 3 bases from J, with 11 bases between. Germline V CDR1 and CDR2: SGDLS, YYNGEE. CDR3 region: CASSSDGLNQPQHF. The CDR3 DNA follows: TGTGCCAGCAGCTCGGACGGCCTCAATCAGCCCCAGCATTTT.

Regarding this clonotype: The junction departs from the called germline gene at one end, perhaps through a read error. The chain combines TRBV13 with TRBJ2-1; D not resolved. Germline CDR1 reads PRHDT; CDR2 reads FYEKMQ (reference sequence). This CDR3 comprises 12 residues. The CDR3: CASSLGRYGQLF. The CDR3 DNA is TGTGCCAGCAGCTTAGGTCGCTACGGGCAGCTCTTC.

With regard to this clonotype: A read error may explain this, as a much larger clone is one base away. The chain joins TRBV6-1 to TRBJ1-1; D is unclear. Germline assignment: CDR1 MNHNS and CDR2 SASEGT. The CDR3 runs 11 residues. The V and J ends lost 6 bases and 3 bases respectively, with 5 bases between them. The CDR3 sequence: CASRLYTEAFF. The CDR3 DNA sequence: TGTGCCAGCAGGTTATACACTGAAGCTTTCTTT.

This clonotype was seen many times. The chain recombines TRBV11-2 with TRBJ2-5, with D perhaps TRBD2 (6 bases). This CDR3 region has 15 residues. V lost 5 bases and J 2 bases, leaving 15 bases between the germline ends. CDR1 is SGHAT, CDR2 FQNNGV, per germline. The CDR3 protein is CASSPYVAEQETQYF. CDR3 coding DNA: TGTGCCAGCAGCCCCTACGTAGCGGAACAAGAGACCCAGTACTTC.

The chain joins TRBV9 to TRBJ2-3; 7 bases match TRBD2. The CDR3 covers 15 residues. V shed 4 bases and J 7 bases; nucleotides not matched to a gene: 12. CDR1 SGDLS and CDR2 YYNGEE come from the germline V gene. CDR3 DNA: TGTGCCAGCAGCACCCGAAGCGGGACCGAGAATACGCAGTATTTT. Its translation is CASSTRSGTENTQYF.

This clonotype has at least ten counts. V gene TRBV11-2 combines with J gene TRBJ2-6; possibly TRBD1 for D (6 bases). There are 17 residues in the CDR3. V was trimmed by 5 bases and J by 0 bases, leaving 14 bases between them. Per the germline V gene, CDR1 is SGHAT and CDR2 is FQNNGV. CDR3 residues: CASSKQGEGSGANVLTF. The CDR3 DNA reads as TGTGCCAGCAGCAAACAGGGTGAGGGCTCTGGGGCCAACGTCCTGACTTTC.

The chain uses TRBV6-2 or TRBV6-3 and TRBJ2-5; 15 bases are a match to TRBD2. CDR3 length equals 17 residues. V trimming: 5 bases; J trimming: 4 bases; junction bases outside the gene matches: 8. CDR1 and CDR2 (germline): MNHEY, SVGEGT. The CDR3 bases are TGTGCCAGCAGTACGCGGACTAGCGGGAGGGCTGGAGAGACCCAGTACTTC. The encoded protein is CASSTRTSGRAGETQYF.

A few counts support this clonotype. The chain couples TRBV9 to TRBJ1-2; TRBD1 aligns across 7 bases. The CDR3 covers 13 residues. CDR1 and CDR2 (germline): SGDLS, YYNGEE. The V and J ends lost 3 bases and 8 bases, in that order; junction bases with no gene match: 7. Here the CDR3 DNA reads TGTGCCAGCAGCGAGATCACAGGGGACGGCTACACCTTC. It is translated as CASSEITGDGYTF.

Of note for this clonotype: With a much larger clone just one base away, this may be a read error. The CDR3 sequence is CASRTGVDSSPLHF. The CDR3 DNA reads TGTGCCAGCAGAACAGGGGTAGATAGTTCACCCCTCCACTTT. The V gene is TRBV2, the J gene TRBJ1-6; 7 positions agree with TRBD1. Germline CDR1 SNHLY, CDR2 FYNNEI. CDR3 length: 14 residues. V trimming: 6 bases; J trimming: 9 bases; junction bases outside the gene matches: 8.

As for this clonotype: A much larger clonotype is one base distant, so this may be a read error. The gene calls are TRBV12-3 or TRBV12-4 and TRBJ2-1; 10 bases are shared with TRBD2. The CDR3 totals 15 residues. The chain's CDR3 is CASSLRTSGVNERFF. DNA of the CDR3: TGTGCCAGCAGTTTAAGGACTAGCGGAGTCAATGAGCGGTTCTTC.

This clonotype was detected only a few times. The V gene is TRBV10-1, the J gene TRBJ1-3; maybe TRBD1 (5 bases). CDR3 length: 15 residues. CDR1 and CDR2 from the germline V gene are WNHNN and SYGVQD (reference sequence). V was shortened by 3 bases and J by 0 bases, with 9 bases between the two germline ends. Here the CDR3 DNA reads TGCGCCAGCAGTGAAGACAGAATCTCTGGAAACACCATATATTTT. Residues: CASSEDRISGNTIYF.

The table lists this clonotype with many counts. The chain joins TRBV29-1 to TRBJ2-1, with 14 bases aligning to TRBD2. This CDR3 region has 14 residues. Per germline, CDR1 SQVTM and CDR2 ANQGSEA. Trimming removed 7 bases from V and 5 bases from J; junction bases left unmatched: 4. CDR3 protein: CSARLAGGNNEQFF. CDR3 nucleotide sequence: TGCAGCGCCCGACTAGCGGGAGGGAACAATGAGCAGTTCTTC.

The rearrangement uses TRBV20-1 and TRBJ2-5, with TRBD2 identical over 9 bases. The V gene's germline CDR1 is DFQATT and CDR2 SNEGSKA (reference sequence). The CDR3 has 16 amino acids. The V and J ends lost 5 bases and 1 base, in that order; junction bases with no gene match: 11. The CDR3 region is CSAPRLTSGSQETQYF. The CDR3 DNA sequence: TGCAGTGCTCCTCGCCTCACTAGCGGGTCCCAAGAGACCCAGTACTTC.

The chain joins TRBV5-4 to TRBJ2-7, with D possibly TRBD1 on 5 matching bases. Germline-derived CDR1 and CDR2 are SGHNT and YYREEE (reference sequence). The CDR3 covers 15 residues. V lost 2 bases, J lost 3 bases, and 15 bases lay in between. The CDR3, as DNA: TGTGCCAGCAGCTTAACACCCGCCCAGGGCTACGAGCAGTACTTC. This gives the protein CASSLTPAQGYEQYF.